These 2 T cell receptor beta chains were all obtained from the same sample, sequenced in a study of T-cell reconstitution after alpha-beta-depleted transplantation in children. Molecular barcoding with unique molecular identifiers was used for the TCRbeta library. TCRdb recomputed calls from the PCR reads with MiXCR, one row per CDR3 protein. The repertoire holds some 200,000 distinct CDR3 sequences, with about 7% as singletons. The sample was PBMCs, taken before TCRalphabeta/CD19-depleted stem cell transplant. These receptors were obtained from a boy aged 2-9 years with acute lymphoblastic leukemia, due to receive a stem cell transplant.

At least ten counts were recorded for this clonotype. V usage is TRBV28 and J usage is TRBJ2-3, with TRBD2 matching 7 bases. The germline V gene encodes CDR1 MDHEN and CDR2 SYDVKM. This CDR3 comprises 14 residues. Trimming removed 5 bases from V and 6 bases from J; junction bases left unmatched: 8. CDR3 nucleotides: TGTGCCAGCAGTACGGACGGGGGGTTCGATACGCAGTATTTT. Translation: CASSTDGGFDTQYF. Filled out from reference TRBV28 and TRBJ2-3, the complete variable domain reads DVKVTQSSRYLVKRTGEKVFLECVQDMDHENMFWYRQDPGLGLRLIYFSYDVKMKEKGDIPEGYSVSREKKERFSLILESASTNQTSMYLCASSTDGGFDTQYFGPGTRLTVL.

This clonotype was recorded many times. CDR3 protein: CASSLRGSDEKLFF. CDR3 coding DNA: TGTGCCAGCAGCTTAAGGGGCAGTGATGAAAAACTGTTTTTT. This rearrangement joins TRBV7-9 to TRBJ1-4, with TRBD1 as a possible D gene (5 bases). Germline V gives CDR1 SEHNR, CDR2 FQNEAQ (reference sequence). This CDR3 comprises 14 residues. Trimming pared 2 bases from V and 6 bases from J, leaving 10 bases between.